The 16 T cell receptor beta chains given below trace back to one sample, sequenced in a study of identical twins. Using its own MiXCR run on the 5' RACE reads, TCRdb lists one record per CDR3 protein. The sample lists around 240,000 distinct CDR3 sequences, 5.5% to 8% occurring once. The sample also formed part of further work on yellow fever vaccine responses in identical twins.

The specimen was memory (CD45RO+) T cells sorted from blood. Source of these receptors: a woman younger than 35 in good health.

This clonotype came up many times. CDR3 region: CASSSTGFNEKLFF. As DNA, the CDR3 is TGTGCCAGCAGCAGTACAGGGTTTAATGAAAAACTGTTTTTT. The rearrangement uses TRBV9 and TRBJ1-4; D might be TRBD1 (6 bases). Germline CDR1 SGDLS, CDR2 YYNGEE. There are 14 residues in the CDR3. The germline V and J ends were trimmed by 4 bases and 4 bases, with 11 bases remaining between them. The whole variable domain, remainder taken from reference TRBV9 and TRBJ1-4, is DSGVTQTPKHLITATGQRVTLRCSPRSGDLSVYWYQQSLDQGLQFLIQYYNGEERAKGNILERFSAQQFPDLHSELNLSSLELGDSALYFCASSSTGFNEKLFFGSGTQLSVL.

The sample holds many counts of this clonotype. The rearrangement uses TRBV12-3 or TRBV12-4 and TRBJ1-2; D unclear. This CDR3 spans 13 amino acids. V gave up 3 bases and J gave up 0 bases, with 5 bases separating them. This chain's CDR3 is CASSLQPNYGYTF. The CDR3 bases are TGTGCCAGCAGTTTGCAGCCTAACTATGGCTACACCTTC.

This clonotype has a count of ten or more. The CDR3 DNA reads as TGCGCCAGCAGGCCGGGACTAGAGGTTCCCGGGGAGCTGTTTTTT. It specifies CASRPGLEVPGELFF. The chain has TRBV5-1 and TRBJ2-2; 8 bases match TRBD2. Germline assignment: CDR1 SGHRS and CDR2 YFSETQ. V shed 5 bases, J shed 6 bases, and the junction held 9 bases outside the gene matches. The CDR3 has 15 amino acids.

This clonotype occurred many times. The chain joins TRBV20-1 to TRBJ1-5; D might be TRBD1 (5 bases). This CDR3 region has 18 residues. V was pared by 0 bases and J by 4 bases, with 22 bases between. Germline assignment: CDR1 DFQATT and CDR2 SNEGSKA (reference sequence). The CDR3 loop reads CSARDLGQVPGGNQPQHF. In DNA form, the CDR3 reads TGCAGTGCTAGAGATCTTGGGCAGGTCCCCGGGGGGAATCAGCCCCAGCATTTT.

This chain joins TRBV6-9 and TRBJ2-7; D remains ambiguous. The ends were cut back, 6 bases at V and 2 bases at J, with 11 bases in the middle. The CDR3 runs to 13 residues. The V gene's germline CDR1 is MNHGY and CDR2 SVAAGI. The CDR3 nucleotides read TGTGCCAGCAGCTCGGAGAGGCCCTACGAGCAGTACGTC. This translates into CASSSERPYEQYV.

There are many counts of this clonotype. V usage is TRBV6-2 or TRBV6-3 and J usage is TRBJ1-2; the D gene is possibly TRBD1 (6 bases). The CDR3 runs 16 residues. The V and J ends lost 0 bases and 6 bases respectively, with 17 bases between them. Germline V gene data show CDR1 as MNHEY and CDR2 as SVGEGT. The CDR3 is CASSYSALAGADGYTF. As DNA, the CDR3 is TGTGCCAGCAGTTACTCGGCCCTAGCGGGGGCGGATGGCTACACCTTC.

There are many counts of this clonotype. This chain uses TRBV5-1 with TRBJ1-1, with 10 nucleotides matching TRBD1. The ends lost 0 bases at V and 8 bases at J; junction bases unmatched: 4. Germline V gene sequence: CDR1 SGHRS, CDR2 YFSETQ. The CDR3 sequence is 14 residues long. CDR3 DNA: TGCGCCAGCAGCTTGGCCCTGGGACAGGGGGAAGCTTTCTTT. The encoded protein is CASSLALGQGEAFF.

This clonotype was counted at least ten times. The rearrangement joins TRBV12-3 or TRBV12-4 to TRBJ1-5; D remains ambiguous. The CDR3 extends over 14 amino acids. Trimming removed 1 base from V and 4 bases from J, with 8 bases in between. The CDR3 nucleotides are TGTGCCAGCAGTTTAGTTGCAGAGAATCAGCCCCAGCATTTT. Protein: CASSLVAENQPQHF.

This clonotype was seen at least ten times. This rearrangement joins TRBV3-1 to TRBJ2-1; D remains ambiguous. Per germline, CDR1 LGHDT and CDR2 YNNKEL (reference sequence). This CDR3 is built from 15 residues. V was pared by 0 bases and J by 4 bases, with 10 bases between. CDR3 coding DNA: TGTGCCAGCAGCCAAGATATAGGGCTATACAATGAGCAGTTCTTC. It is translated as CASSQDIGLYNEQFF.

This clonotype was seen a few times. The rearrangement links TRBV20-1 to TRBJ2-1, with TRBD2 matching 8 bases. V lost 6 bases to trimming and J lost 4 bases; unmatched junction nucleotides: 8. CDR1 is DFQATT and CDR2 is SNEGSKA in the germline V gene (reference sequence). CDR3 length equals 14 residues. The CDR3 spells CSARVGGDYNEQFF. DNA for the CDR3: TGCAGTGCCCGCGTCGGGGGGGATTACAATGAGCAGTTCTTC.

V gene TRBV10-2 combines with J gene TRBJ1-5, with D possibly being TRBD1 (5 bases). V gave up 6 bases and J gave up 7 bases, with 13 bases separating them. The length of the CDR3 is 13 residues. From germline, CDR1 is WSHSY and CDR2 SAAADI. This CDR3 reads CASSTRVGQPQHF. For the CDR3, the DNA is TGCGCCAGCAGCACCAGGGTGGGACAGCCCCAGCATTTT.

This clonotype was counted many times. The rearrangement uses TRBV29-1 and TRBJ2-4, with TRBD2 matching over 9 bases. This CDR3 region has 13 residues. V shed 4 bases, J shed 9 bases, and the junction held 7 bases outside the gene matches. Germline loops: CDR1 SQVTM, CDR2 ANQGSEA. CDR3 in DNA: TGCAGCGTTGTAGCGGGAGAGGCGGGCATTCAGTACTTC. This gives the protein CSVVAGEAGIQYF.

V usage is TRBV20-1 and J usage is TRBJ2-7; TRBD2 aligns across 10 bases. The CDR3 contains 14 residues. Germline-derived CDR1 and CDR2 are DFQATT and SNEGSKA (reference sequence). Trimming took 5 bases from V and 3 from J; bases not matched to a gene: 7. The DNA of the CDR3 is TGCAGTGCTCGGGGACTAGCGATTGGCTACGAGCAGTACTTC. It is translated as CSARGLAIGYEQYF.

In its sample, this clonotype was seen many times. The chain recombines TRBV5-1 with TRBJ1-1; D may be TRBD1 (5 bases). Trimming stripped 0 bases from V and 10 bases from J, with 13 bases between. Germline V gene data show CDR1 as SGHRS and CDR2 as YFSETQ. The CDR3 is made up of 13 amino acids. The CDR3 DNA reads as TGCGCCAGCAGCTTGGAGGGGCCGAGGGGAGCTTTCTTT. Translation: CASSLEGPRGAFF.

This clonotype was counted many times. This sequence joins TRBV10-3 and TRBJ1-5; D not resolved. The CDR3 length is 13 residues. V gave up 3 bases and J gave up 5 bases, with 8 bases separating them. Germline CDR1 and CDR2: ENHRY and SYGVKD. The CDR3 here is CAISETQDQPQHF. In nucleotides, the CDR3 is TGTGCCATCAGTGAAACCCAGGATCAGCCCCAGCATTTT.

This clonotype was observed a few times. V and J are TRBV16 and TRBJ1-2, with no clear D. The V gene's germline CDR1 is KGHSY and CDR2 FQNENV. This CDR3 is 14 amino acids long. Trimming left V 0 bases short and J 2 bases short, with 7 bases between. Here the CDR3 reads CASSQSRANYGYTF. The CDR3 DNA sequence: TGTGCCAGCAGCCAATCAAGGGCGAACTATGGCTACACCTTC.